The entry below describes one T cell receptor (beta chain). The entry originates in a study of cytomegalovirus exposure and HLA in healthy donors. Study summary: Later analysis reported that the approximately 120 validation repertoires shared the platform of the approximately 670 first-cohort repertoires.

The repertoire was sequenced with immunoSEQ multiplex PCR; TCRdb's copy has only in-frame clones and lacks some. Among roughly 150,000 clones listed, 85% to 90% were seen once. The CDR3 spans 15 residues. Per germline, CDR1 KGHSH and CDR2 LQKENI. The junction had 5 bases not matched to a gene; V was cut back by 3 bases and J by 4 bases. Sequencing was done on a sample of PBMCs. The chain combines TRBV18 with TRBJ1-2, with TRBD1 matching 10 bases. The TCR was taken from a man between 18 and 29 years old in good health and CMV-seropositive. The CDR3 bases are TGTGCCAGCTCACCCGATAGGACAGGGGGCTATGGCTACACCTTC. This codes for CASSPDRTGGYGYTF.